These T cell receptor beta chains were read from a single sample in a study of molecular identifiers for immune sequencing clone quantification. TCRdb reanalysed the PCR reads using MiXCR and keeps one entry per CDR3 protein. The table records more than 450,000 distinct CDR3 sequences, roughly 23% of them present only once. Sequences were obtained from naive CD8+ T cells from blood, with Jurkat cell RNA spiked in. The receptors come from a human donor in good health. Some libraries in this study had Jurkat cell RNA spiked in. Both conserved end residues are part of each CDR3. D genes are given only for firm matches. A row's size may be missing; if present it is once, few, many or a size class.

>many|14|TRBV19|.|TRBJ1-5
CASSIGTPNQPQHF
TGTGCCAGTAGTATCGGGACACCTAATCAGCCCCAGCATTTT
>many|13|TRBV29-1|TRBD1|TRBJ1-2
CSVEGQGHYGYTF
TGCAGCGTTGAAGGACAGGGGCACTATGGCTACACCTTC
>few|14|TRBV27|.|TRBJ1-2
CASSLSPGANGYTF
TGTGCCAGCAGTTTATCGCCGGGGGCGAATGGCTACACCTTC
>.|14|TRBV19|TRBD1|TRBJ2-3
CASQNRGLVDTQYF
TGTGCCAGCCAAAACAGGGGGCTCGTGGATACGCAGTATTTT
>many|18|TRBV2|.|TRBJ2-7
CASSVARFATVGTYEQYF
TGTGCCAGCAGTGTTGCTAGGTTCGCTACAGTTGGAACCTACGAGCAGTACTTC
>few|18|TRBV4-3|TRBD2|TRBJ2-5
CASSQGSLAGDPQETQYF
TGCGCCAGCAGCCAAGGGTCACTAGCGGGGGACCCCCAAGAGACCCAGTACTTC
>many|15|TRBV6-5|.|TRBJ1-1
CASSLSRRGGLEAFF
TGTGCCAGCAGTTTGTCCCGAAGAGGAGGGCTCGAAGCTTTCTTT
>many|17|TRBV4-1|.|TRBJ2-3
CASSQVEGSYSTDTQYF
TGCGCCAGCAGCCAAGTCGAAGGGTCATATTCAACAGATACGCAGTATTTT
>many|16|TRBV19|.|TRBJ1-2
CASSSFEVMYSYGYTF
TGTGCCAGTAGTAGCTTCGAAGTAATGTACTCCTATGGCTACACCTTC
>many|12|TRBV2|.|TRBJ2-7
CASSLRGLEQYF
TGTGCCAGCAGTCTCCGAGGTCTGGAGCAGTACTTC
>.|16|TRBV4-1|TRBD1|TRBJ2-2
CASSQPRQGATGELFF
TGCGCCAGCAGCCAACCCCGACAGGGGGCGACCGGGGAGCTGTTTTTT
>many|14|TRBV6-5|.|TRBJ1-5
CASSYLGSNQPQHF
TGTGCCAGCAGTTACTTAGGGAGCAATCAGCCCCAGCATTTT
>.|15|TRBV12-3/TRBV12-4|.|TRBJ1-1
CASSFGGGGVTEAFF
TGTGCCAGCAGTTTCGGAGGGGGGGGGGTCACTGAAGCTTTCTTT
>.|15|TRBV20-1|.|TRBJ1-5
CSARDKYRSNQPQHF
TGCAGTGCTAGAGATAAGTACCGCAGCAATCAGCCCCAGCATTTT
>few|13|TRBV4-1|.|TRBJ2-7
CASSPQPSYEQYF
TGCGCCAGCAGCCCGCAGCCTTCCTACGAGCAGTACTTC
>few|14|TRBV27|TRBD1|TRBJ1-5
CASSPGGQHQPQHF
TGTGCCAGCAGTCCAGGGGGGCAGCATCAGCCCCAGCATTTT
>many|13|TRBV5-1|TRBD1|TRBJ1-1
CASRVRGDTEAFF
TGCGCCAGCAGAGTCAGGGGGGACACTGAAGCTTTCTTT
>few|16|TRBV7-9|.|TRBJ1-1
CASSPSGGFSDTEAFF
TGTGCCAGCAGCCCTAGTGGGGGGTTCAGTGACACTGAAGCTTTCTTT
>.|18|TRBV6-2/TRBV6-3|.|TRBJ1-1
CASSRAQAGYALNTEAFF
TGTGCCAGCAGCCGGGCTCAGGCAGGGTATGCTCTGAACACTGAAGCTTTCTTT
>few|14|TRBV27|.|TRBJ2-7
CASSLLGRVYEQYF
TGTGCCAGCAGTTTACTCGGCCGGGTGTACGAGCAGTACTTC
>.|14|TRBV20-1|TRBD1|TRBJ2-7
CSAAGGQGDNEQYF
TGCAGTGCCGCGGGAGGACAGGGGGACAACGAGCAGTACTTC
>few|14|TRBV6-2/TRBV6-3|.|TRBJ2-1
CASCGGTSYNEQFF
TGTGCCAGCTGTGGCGGGACCTCCTACAATGAGCAGTTCTTC
>many|14|TRBV30|TRBD2|TRBJ2-3
CAWSDGLAGAAQYF
TGTGCCTGGAGTGATGGACTAGCGGGAGCGGCGCAGTATTTT
>many|18|TRBV7-2|TRBD2|TRBJ2-5
CASSLVASGAPHQETQYF
TGTGCCAGCAGCTTAGTGGCTAGCGGGGCGCCCCACCAAGAGACCCAGTACTTC
>many|13|TRBV20-1|.|TRBJ1-1
CSARVWTGTEAFF
TGCAGTGCTAGAGTGTGGACGGGGACTGAAGCTTTCTTT
>many|16|TRBV6-5|TRBD2|TRBJ2-3
CASSYNTGGGTDTQYF
TGTGCCAGCAGTTACAACACGGGGGGTGGCACAGATACGCAGTATTTT
>few|17|TRBV18|TRBD2|TRBJ2-2
CASSPRSGGAWTGELFF
TGTGCCAGCTCACCAAGGAGCGGGGGAGCATGGACCGGGGAGCTGTTTTTT
>many|14|TRBV28|.|TRBJ2-4
CASSADIAKNIQYF
TGTGCCAGCAGTGCCGATATAGCCAAAAACATTCAGTACTTC
>many|14|TRBV30|.|TRBJ2-1
CAWSRASPGDEQFF
TGTGCCTGGAGCAGGGCTTCCCCCGGGGATGAGCAGTTCTTC
>.|13|TRBV7-9|.|TRBJ1-2
CASSQYGSYGHTF
TGTGCCAGCAGCCAATACGGCAGCTATGGCCACACCTTC
>many|13|TRBV7-3|.|TRBJ2-3
CASSLKNTDTQYF
TGTGCCAGCAGCTTAAAGAACACAGATACGCAGTATTTT
>many|11|TRBV10-2|.|TRBJ1-1
CASIGYTEAFF
TGCGCCAGCATAGGGTACACTGAAGCTTTCTTT
>.|15|TRBV4-3|.|TRBJ2-5
CASSKGSSPQETQYF
TGCGCCAGCAGCAAAGGTTCCAGCCCACAAGAGACCCAGTACTTC
>many|15|TRBV6-1|TRBD1|TRBJ1-1
CASSDGTGLNTEAFF
TGTGCCAGCAGTGACGGGACAGGTCTGAACACTGAAGCTTTCTTT
>.|14|TRBV30|.|TRBJ2-7
CAWSVRGRTYEQYF
TGTGCCTGGAGTGTACGGGGGAGAACATACGAGCAGTACTTC
>few|11|TRBV6-2/TRBV6-3|.|TRBJ2-7
CASSYVREQYF
TGTGCCAGCAGTTACGTAAGGGAGCAGTACTTC
>few|15|TRBV4-2|.|TRBJ2-3
CASSQEDGRTDTQYF
TGTGCCAGCAGCCAAGAAGATGGGCGAACAGATACGCAGTATTTT
>few|15|TRBV28|TRBD1|TRBJ2-1
CASSRTGHTYNEQFF
TGTGCCAGCAGTCGGACAGGTCACACCTACAATGAGCAGTTCTTC
>.|15|TRBV27|.|TRBJ2-5
CASSPLPGHQETQYF
TGTGCCAGCAGTCCCCTCCCGGGACACCAAGAGACCCAGTACTTC
>many|13|TRBV11-2|TRBD1|TRBJ2-7
CASSPTGFHEQYF
TGTGCCAGCAGCCCGACAGGGTTCCACGAGCAGTACTTC
>.|14|TRBV9|TRBD2|TRBJ2-7
CASSPKREGYEQYF
TGTGCCAGCAGCCCCAAGCGGGAGGGCTACGAGCAGTACTTC
>.|15|TRBV14|.|TRBJ1-1
CASSHQQGWGTEAFF
TGTGCCAGCAGCCACCAACAGGGCTGGGGCACTGAAGCTTTCTTT
>.|18|TRBV4-3|.|TRBJ2-1
CASSQDFGDPSSYNEQFF
TGCGCCAGCAGCCAAGATTTCGGGGATCCAAGCTCCTACAATGAGCAGTTCTTC
>.|16|TRBV9|TRBD2|TRBJ2-2
CASSPFQRGNTGELFF
TGTGCCAGCAGCCCTTTTCAGCGGGGGAACACCGGGGAGCTGTTTTTT
>many|14|TRBV19|.|TRBJ1-6
CASSLSATNSPLHF
TGTGCCAGTAGTCTCTCGGCGACAAATTCACCCCTCCACTTT
>few|12|TRBV28|.|TRBJ2-1
CATEYLNNEQFF
TGTGCCACCGAGTATTTGAACAATGAGCAGTTCTTC
>many|11|TRBV6-1|.|TRBJ2-3
CATRAADTQYF
TGTGCCACCAGAGCGGCGGATACGCAGTATTTT
>many|13|TRBV29-1|TRBD1|TRBJ2-3
CSVRTGLADTQYF
TGCAGCGTGCGGACAGGGTTGGCAGATACGCAGTATTTT
>few|15|TRBV27|.|TRBJ1-1
CASSLSPWGNTEAFF
TGTGCCAGCAGTTTATCCCCCTGGGGGAACACTGAAGCTTTCTTT
>few|14|TRBV7-6|TRBD1|TRBJ1-1
CASSLGQGIDEAFF
TGTGCCAGCAGCTTAGGACAGGGGATCGATGAAGCTTTCTTT
>.|15|TRBV6-1|.|TRBJ2-3
CASSGGWSSTDTQYF
TGTGCCAGCAGTGGAGGATGGAGTAGCACAGATACGCAGTATTTT
>many|14|TRBV29-1|.|TRBJ2-2
CSVEEGAGTGELFF
TGCAGCGTTGAAGAGGGGGCAGGCACCGGGGAGCTGTTTTTT
>many|13|TRBV5-1|.|TRBJ2-7
CASSATGTHEQYF
TGCGCCAGCAGCGCCACAGGGACCCACGAGCAGTACTTC